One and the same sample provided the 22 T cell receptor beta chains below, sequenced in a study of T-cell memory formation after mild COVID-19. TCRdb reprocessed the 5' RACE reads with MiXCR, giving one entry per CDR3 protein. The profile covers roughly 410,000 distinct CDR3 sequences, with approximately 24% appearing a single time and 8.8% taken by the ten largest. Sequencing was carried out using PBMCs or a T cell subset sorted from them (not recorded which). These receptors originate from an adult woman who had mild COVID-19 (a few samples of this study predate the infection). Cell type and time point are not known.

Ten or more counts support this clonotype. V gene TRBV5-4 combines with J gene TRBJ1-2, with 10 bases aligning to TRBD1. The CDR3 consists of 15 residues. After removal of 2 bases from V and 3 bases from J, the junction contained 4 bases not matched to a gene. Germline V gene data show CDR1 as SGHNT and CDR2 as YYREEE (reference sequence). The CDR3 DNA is TGTGCCAGCAGCTTCCGGGACAGGGGATACTATGGCTACACCTTC. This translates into CASSFRDRGYYGYTF. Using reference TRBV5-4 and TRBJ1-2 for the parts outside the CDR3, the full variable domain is ETGVTQSPTHLIKTRGQQVTLRCSSQSGHNTVSWYQQALGQGPQFIFQYYREEENGRGNFPPRFSGLQFPNYSSELNVNALELDDSALYLCASSFRDRGYYGYTFGSGTRLTVV.

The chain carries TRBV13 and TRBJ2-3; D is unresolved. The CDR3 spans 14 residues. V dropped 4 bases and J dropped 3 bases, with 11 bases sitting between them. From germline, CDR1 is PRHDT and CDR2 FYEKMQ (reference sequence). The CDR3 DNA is TGTGCCAGCAGCTACACTCTGGGAACAGATACGCAGTATTTT. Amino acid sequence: CASSYTLGTDTQYF. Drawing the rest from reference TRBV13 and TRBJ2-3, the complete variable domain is AAGVIQSPRHLIKEKRETATLKCYPIPRHDTVYWYQQGPGQDPQFLISFYEKMQSDKGSIPDRFSAQQFSDYHSELNMSSLELGDSALYFCASSYTLGTDTQYFGPGTRLTVL.

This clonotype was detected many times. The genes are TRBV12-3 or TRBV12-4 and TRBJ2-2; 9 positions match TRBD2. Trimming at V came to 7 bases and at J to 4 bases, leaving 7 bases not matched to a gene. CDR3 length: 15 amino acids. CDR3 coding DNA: TGTGCCAGCAACCAGCGGGAGGCGGGCACCGGGGAGCTGTTTTTT. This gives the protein CASNQREAGTGELFF.

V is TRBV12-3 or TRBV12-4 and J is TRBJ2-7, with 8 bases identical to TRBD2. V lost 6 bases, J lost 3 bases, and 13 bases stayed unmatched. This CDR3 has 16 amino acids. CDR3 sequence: CASRSRGGLARYEQYF. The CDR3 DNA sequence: TGTGCCAGCAGGTCTCGGGGCGGACTAGCCCGCTACGAGCAGTACTTC.

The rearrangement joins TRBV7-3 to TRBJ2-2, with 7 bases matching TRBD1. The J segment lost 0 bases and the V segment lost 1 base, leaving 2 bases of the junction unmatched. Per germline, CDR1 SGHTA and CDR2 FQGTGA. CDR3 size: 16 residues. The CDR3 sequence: CASSLRGTANTGELFF. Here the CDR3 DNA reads TGTGCCAGCAGCTTAAGGGGGACAGCGAACACCGGGGAGCTGTTTTTT. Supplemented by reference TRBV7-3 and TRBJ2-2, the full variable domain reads GAGVSQTPSNKVTEKGKYVELRCDPISGHTALYWYRQSLGQGPEFLIYFQGTGAADDSGLPNDRFFAVRPEGSVSTLKIQRTERGDSAVYLCASSLRGTANTGELFFGEGSRLTVL.

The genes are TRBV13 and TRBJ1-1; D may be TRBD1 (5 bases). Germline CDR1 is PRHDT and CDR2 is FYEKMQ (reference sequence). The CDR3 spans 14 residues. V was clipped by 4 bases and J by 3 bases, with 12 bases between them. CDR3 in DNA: TGTGCCAGCAGCTCGGCGCGAGGGGACACTGAAGCTTTCTTT. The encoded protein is CASSSARGDTEAFF.

CDR3 nucleotide sequence: TGCGCCAGCCTAACCCAGACAGCCAGCCTGGGCATTCAGTACTTC. Translated: CASLTQTASLGIQYF. V is TRBV4-1 and J is TRBJ2-4, with D perhaps TRBD1 (5 bases). The CDR3 has 15 residues. Trimming took 8 bases from V and 9 from J, leaving 23 bases between them. Germline CDR1 MGHRA, CDR2 YSYEKL.

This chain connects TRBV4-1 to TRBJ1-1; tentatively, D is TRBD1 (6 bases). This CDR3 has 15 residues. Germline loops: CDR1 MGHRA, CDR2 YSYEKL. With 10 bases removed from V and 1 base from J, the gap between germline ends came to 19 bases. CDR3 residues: CATQRTVTSNTEAFF. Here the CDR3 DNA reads TGCGCCACCCAACGGACAGTCACCTCGAACACTGAAGCTTTCTTT.

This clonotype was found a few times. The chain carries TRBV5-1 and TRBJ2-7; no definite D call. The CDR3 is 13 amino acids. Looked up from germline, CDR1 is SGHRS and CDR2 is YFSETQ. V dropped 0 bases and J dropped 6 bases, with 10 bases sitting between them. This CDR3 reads CASSLAASSEQYF. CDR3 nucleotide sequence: TGCGCCAGCAGCTTGGCGGCTAGTTCCGAGCAGTACTTC.

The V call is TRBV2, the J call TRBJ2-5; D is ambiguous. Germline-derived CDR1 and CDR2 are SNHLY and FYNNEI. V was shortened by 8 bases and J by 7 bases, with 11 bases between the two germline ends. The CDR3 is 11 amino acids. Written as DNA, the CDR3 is TGTGCCAGCGAAAGTTCCGGGACCCAGTACTTC. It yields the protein CASESSGTQYF.

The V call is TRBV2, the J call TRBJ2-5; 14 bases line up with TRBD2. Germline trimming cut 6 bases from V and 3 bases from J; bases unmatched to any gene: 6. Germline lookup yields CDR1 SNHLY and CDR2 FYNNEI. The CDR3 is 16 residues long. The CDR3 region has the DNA TGTGCCAGCAGCACTGGACTAGCGGGAGGCGAAGAGACCCAGTACTTC. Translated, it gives CASSTGLAGGEETQYF.

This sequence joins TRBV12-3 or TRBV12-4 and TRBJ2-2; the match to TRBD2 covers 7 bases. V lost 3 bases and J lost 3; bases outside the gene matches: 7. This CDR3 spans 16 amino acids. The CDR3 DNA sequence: TGTGCCAGCAGTTTTGGGGCGGGAGTGTACACCGGGGAGCTGTTTTTT. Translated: CASSFGAGVYTGELFF.

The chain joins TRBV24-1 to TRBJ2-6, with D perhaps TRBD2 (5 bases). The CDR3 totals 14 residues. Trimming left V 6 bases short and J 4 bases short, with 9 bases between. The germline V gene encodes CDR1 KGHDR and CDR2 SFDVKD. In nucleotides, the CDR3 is TGTGCCACCAGTATGGGAGCCGGGGCCAACGTCCTGACTTTC. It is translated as CATSMGAGANVLTF.

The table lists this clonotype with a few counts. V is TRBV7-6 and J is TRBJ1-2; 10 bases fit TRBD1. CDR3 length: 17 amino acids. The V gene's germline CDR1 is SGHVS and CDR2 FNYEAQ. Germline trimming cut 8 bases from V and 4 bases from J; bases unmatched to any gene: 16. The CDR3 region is CASGYGTGAPQSYGYTF. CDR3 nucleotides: TGTGCCAGCGGATACGGGACAGGGGCTCCACAGTCCTATGGCTACACCTTC.

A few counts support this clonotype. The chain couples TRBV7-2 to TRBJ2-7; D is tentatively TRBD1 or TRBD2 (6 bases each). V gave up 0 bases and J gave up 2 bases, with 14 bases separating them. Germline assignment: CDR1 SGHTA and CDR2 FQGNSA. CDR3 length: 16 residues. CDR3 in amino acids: CASSLARGDGTYEQYF. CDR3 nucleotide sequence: TGTGCCAGCAGCTTAGCAAGGGGGGATGGGACCTACGAGCAGTACTTC.

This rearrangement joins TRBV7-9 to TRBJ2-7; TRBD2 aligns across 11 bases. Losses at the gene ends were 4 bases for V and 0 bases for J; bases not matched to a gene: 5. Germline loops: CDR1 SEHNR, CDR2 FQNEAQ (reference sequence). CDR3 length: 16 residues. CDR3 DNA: TGTGCCAGCAGCTCTGGACTAGCGGGTTTCTCCTACGAGCAGTACTTC. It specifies CASSSGLAGFSYEQYF.

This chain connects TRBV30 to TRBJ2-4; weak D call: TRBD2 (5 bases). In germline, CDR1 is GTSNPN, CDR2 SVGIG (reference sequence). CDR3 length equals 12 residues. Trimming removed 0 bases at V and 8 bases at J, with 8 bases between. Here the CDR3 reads CAWSVMGDIQYF. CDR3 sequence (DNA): TGTGCCTGGAGTGTAATGGGAGACATTCAGTACTTC.

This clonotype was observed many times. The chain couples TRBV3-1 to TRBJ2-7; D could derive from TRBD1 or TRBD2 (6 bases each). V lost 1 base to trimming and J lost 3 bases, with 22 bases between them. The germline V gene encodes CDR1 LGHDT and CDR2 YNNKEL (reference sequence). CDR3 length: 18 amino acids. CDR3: CASSQGREGTTSFYEQYF. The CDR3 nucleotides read TGTGCCAGCAGCCAAGGGCGGGAAGGGACAACAAGTTTCTACGAGCAGTACTTC.

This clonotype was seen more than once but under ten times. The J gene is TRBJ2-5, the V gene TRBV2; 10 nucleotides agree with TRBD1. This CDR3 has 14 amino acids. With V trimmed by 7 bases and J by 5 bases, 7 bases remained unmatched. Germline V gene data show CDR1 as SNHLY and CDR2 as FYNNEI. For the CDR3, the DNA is TGTGCCAGCACCCTGGACAGGGGGGGGGAGACCCAGTACTTC. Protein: CASTLDRGGETQYF.

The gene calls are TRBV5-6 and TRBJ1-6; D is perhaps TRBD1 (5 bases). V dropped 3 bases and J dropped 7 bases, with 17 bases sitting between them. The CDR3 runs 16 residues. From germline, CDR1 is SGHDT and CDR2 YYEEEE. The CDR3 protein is CASSSAVDTGNSPLHF. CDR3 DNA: TGTGCCAGCAGCTCGGCCGTGGACACTGGAAATTCACCCCTCCACTTT.

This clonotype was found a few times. The CDR3 region is CATRGVGTDTQYF. DNA of the CDR3: TGTGCCACCAGGGGTGTGGGCACAGATACGCAGTATTTT. The chain has TRBV6-5 and TRBJ2-3; D is perhaps TRBD1 (6 bases). CDR1 is MNHEY, CDR2 SVGAGI, per germline. This CDR3 contains 13 residues. The ends were cut back, 10 bases at V and 1 base at J, with 12 bases in the middle.

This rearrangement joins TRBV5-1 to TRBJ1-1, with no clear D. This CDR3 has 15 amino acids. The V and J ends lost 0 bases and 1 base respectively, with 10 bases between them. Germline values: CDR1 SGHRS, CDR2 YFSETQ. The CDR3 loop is CASSLVEGSNTEAFF. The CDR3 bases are TGCGCCAGCAGCTTGGTGGAGGGATCGAACACTGAAGCTTTCTTT.